This paragraph reports one T cell receptor beta chain. Repertoires were generated with immunoSEQ multiplex PCR, while TCRdb's copy carries only in-frame clones and drops some. The sample yields approximately 200,000 clones, roughly 92% seen once. Germline-derived CDR1 and CDR2 are MNHEY and SMNVEV (reference sequence). The CDR3 consists of 13 residues. The V gene end was trimmed by 6 bases and the J gene end by 7 bases; junction bases not matched to a gene: 4. This sample stems from a study of T cell responses to AZD1222 COVID-19 vaccine. This sequence originates from an adult who received the AZD1222 COVID-19 vaccine. The specimen was peripheral blood, collected 28 days after the second AZD1222 dose. The chain is built from TRBV27 and TRBJ1-5, with 9 positions matching TRBD1. The CDR3 DNA follows: TGTGCCAGCAGCTCCGGGACAGGGCAGCCCCAGCATTTT. Its translation: CASSSGTGQPQHF.